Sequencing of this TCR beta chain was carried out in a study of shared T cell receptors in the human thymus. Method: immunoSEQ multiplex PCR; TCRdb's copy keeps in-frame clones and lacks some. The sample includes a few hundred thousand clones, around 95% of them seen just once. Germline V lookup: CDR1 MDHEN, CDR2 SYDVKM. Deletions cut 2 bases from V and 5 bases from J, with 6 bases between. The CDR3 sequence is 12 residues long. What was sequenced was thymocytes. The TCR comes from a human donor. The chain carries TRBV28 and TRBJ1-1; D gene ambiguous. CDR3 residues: CASSLSKTEAFF. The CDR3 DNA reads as TGTGCCAGCAGTTTAAGCAAGACTGAAGCTTTCTTT.